The next 26 T cell receptor beta chains were all read from a single sample in a study of cytomegalovirus exposure and HLA in healthy donors. Primers: 60 Vbeta forward and 13 Jbeta reverse. TCRdb keeps only in-frame clones here, not all; method: immunoSEQ multiplex PCR. Of around 180,000 clones listed, 85% were seen once; the top ten hold 1%. Sequencing was done on a sample of PBMCs. All receptors come from a boy aged 2 to 9 in good health and CMV-seronegative.

This rearrangement joins TRBV2 to TRBJ1-4; D perhaps matches TRBD1 (5 bases). The CDR3 contains 15 residues. CDR1 and CDR2 (germline): SNHLY, FYNNEI. V lost 0 bases, J lost 8 bases, and 13 bases lay in between. The CDR3 region has the DNA TGTGCCAGCAGTGAAGCCGCAGGGTATAAGGAAAAACTGTTTTTT. Its protein is CASSEAAGYKEKLFF.

V gene TRBV18 combines with J gene TRBJ2-3; 8 positions agree with TRBD1. This CDR3 comprises 15 residues. Germline trimming cut 8 bases from V and 0 bases from J; bases unmatched to any gene: 7. Per germline, CDR1 KGHSH and CDR2 LQKENI. CDR3 amino acids: CASGLDRASTDTQYF. As DNA, the CDR3 is TGTGCCAGCGGCCTGGACAGGGCAAGCACAGATACGCAGTATTTT.

The CDR3 DNA reads as TGTGCCAGCAGTTTAGTGGGCCGACTAGCGGGAGGGAACAATGAGCAGTTCTTC. The encoded protein is CASSLVGRLAGGNNEQFF. The rearrangement joins TRBV27 to TRBJ2-1; 14 bases line up with TRBD2. This CDR3 region has 18 residues. Germline-derived CDR1 and CDR2 are MNHEY and SMNVEV (reference sequence). After removal of 2 bases from V and 5 bases from J, the junction contained 8 bases not matched to a gene.

The chain is built from TRBV28 and TRBJ1-4; 9 nucleotides agree with TRBD1. The J segment lost 6 bases and the V segment lost 7 bases, leaving 6 bases of the junction unmatched. Looked up from germline, CDR1 is MDHEN and CDR2 is SYDVKM. The CDR3 consists of 14 residues. The CDR3 reads CASNPDRGDEKLFF. Written as DNA, the CDR3 is TGTGCCAGCAACCCGGACAGGGGAGATGAAAAACTGTTTTTT.

The rearrangement joins TRBV6-5 to TRBJ2-3, with a weak D call TRBD2 (6 bases). Germline V gene lookup returns CDR1 MNHEY and CDR2 SVGAGI. The V and J ends lost 6 bases and 6 bases respectively, with 13 bases between them. The length of the CDR3 is 13 residues. CDR3 nucleotides: TGTGCCAGCAGGGGACTGGTCGTGGATACGCAGTATTTT. Its protein product is CASRGLVVDTQYF.

The chain uses TRBV5-5 and TRBJ2-1; the match to TRBD2 covers 9 bases. Germline-derived CDR1 and CDR2 are SGHKS and YYEKEE (reference sequence). This CDR3 comprises 16 residues. V was pared by 0 bases and J by 4 bases, with 5 bases of the junction left unmatched. The CDR3 DNA is TGTGCCAGCAGCTTGGGGGCGGGGGGGCGGTACAATGAGCAGTTCTTC. Residues: CASSLGAGGRYNEQFF.

The rearrangement uses TRBV9 and TRBJ1-3; a possible D gene is TRBD1 (5 bases). V lost 4 bases, J lost 4 bases, and 12 bases lay in between. The CDR3 loop spans 14 amino acids. In germline, CDR1 is SGDLS, CDR2 YYNGEE. The CDR3 region is CASSLGTLGNTIYF. The CDR3 bases are TGTGCCAGCAGCCTAGGGACTCTCGGAAACACCATATATTTT.

This clone was found once. The rearrangement links TRBV5-1 to TRBJ2-5; 11 bases agree with TRBD2. V trimming: 2 bases; J trimming: 3 bases; junction bases outside the gene matches: 9. Germline lookup yields CDR1 SGHRS and CDR2 YFSETQ. The CDR3 length is 17 residues. CDR3 DNA: TGCGCCAGCAGCTTCCCGGCTAGCGGGGGGATAGAAGAGACCCAGTACTTC. It is translated as CASSFPASGGIEETQYF.

The rearrangement links TRBV15 to TRBJ1-3, with 8 nucleotides matching TRBD1. Germline lookup yields CDR1 LNHNV and CDR2 YYDKDF (reference sequence). Trimming removed 3 bases from V and 0 bases from J; junction bases left unmatched: 7. The CDR3 is made up of 17 amino acids. CDR3 in amino acids: CATSSYSGQGSGNTIYF. In DNA, the CDR3 is TGTGCCACCAGCAGCTACTCAGGACAGGGCTCTGGAAACACCATATATTTT.

This clone was recorded only once. The CDR3, as DNA: TGTGCCAGCAGTGATGAGCATGTTTCCACCGGGGAGCTGTTTTTT. Its translation: CASSDEHVSTGELFF. The chain recombines TRBV6-4 with TRBJ2-2; D unclear. The CDR3 has 15 amino acids. Deletions cut 3 bases from V and 4 bases from J, with 12 bases between. Germline V lookup: CDR1 MRHNA, CDR2 SNTAGT.

The chain has TRBV7-3 and TRBJ2-1; maybe TRBD2 (6 bases). The CDR3 is made up of 16 amino acids. V lost 1 base, J lost 6 bases, and 16 bases lay in between. Germline assignment: CDR1 SGHTA and CDR2 FQGTGA. CDR3 in amino acids: CASSLSSAGLVNEQFF. As DNA, the CDR3 is TGTGCCAGCAGCTTAAGTAGTGCGGGACTTGTCAATGAGCAGTTCTTC. The full variable domain, with the rest looked up from reference TRBV7-3 and TRBJ2-1, is GAGVSQTPSNKVTEKGKYVELRCDPISGHTALYWYRQSLGQGPEFLIYFQGTGAADDSGLPNDRFFAVRPEGSVSTLKIQRTERGDSAVYLCASSLSSAGLVNEQFFGPGTRLTVL.

The CDR3 DNA reads as TGTGCCAGCAGCTGGAGGACAGAAGAGACCCAGTACTTC. It translates to CASSWRTEETQYF. The rearrangement links TRBV5-4 to TRBJ2-5, with D maybe TRBD1 (6 bases). V was trimmed by 3 bases and J by 3 bases, leaving 9 bases between them. Germline CDR1 is SGHNT and CDR2 is YYREEE (reference sequence). The CDR3 consists of 13 residues.

This clone was observed once. The chain has TRBV28 and TRBJ1-1; a weak D match, TRBD1 (6 bases). Germline V lookup: CDR1 MDHEN, CDR2 SYDVKM. This CDR3 has 17 residues. V was trimmed by 6 bases and J by 1 base, leaving 21 bases between them. CDR3 nucleotides: TGTGCCAGCAGAACCGCGCCCCGGCAGGGGACGAACACTGAAGCTTTCTTT. Its protein product is CASRTAPRQGTNTEAFF.

The chain uses TRBV27 and TRBJ2-5, with D possibly being TRBD1 (7 bases). Trimming left V 1 base short and J 5 bases short, with 14 bases between. This CDR3 spans 15 amino acids. The germline CDR1 and CDR2 sequences are MNHEY and SMNVEV (reference sequence). CDR3 nucleotide sequence: TGTGCCAGCAGTTTATGGGCTCAGGGGGGCGAGACCCAGTACTTC. Translating gives CASSLWAQGGETQYF.

V and J are TRBV6-5 and TRBJ2-7; a weak D match, TRBD1 (7 bases). Germline V gives CDR1 MNHEY, CDR2 SVGAGI. V lost 6 bases and J 5 bases, leaving 20 bases between the germline ends. The CDR3 contains 15 residues. Here the CDR3 reads CASRAGTAKHHEQYF. The CDR3 coding sequence is TGTGCCAGCAGGGCGGGGACAGCCAAACACCACGAGCAGTACTTC.

The table lists this clone with a count of one. The chain recombines TRBV4-1 with TRBJ2-7, with a possible D match to TRBD2 (6 bases). The CDR3 consists of 19 residues. Germline CDR1 and CDR2: MGHRA and YSYEKL. Trimming left V 1 base short and J 4 bases short, with 26 bases between. The CDR3 region has the DNA TGCGCCAGCAGCCAAGCAACCCCGGAGAGAACTCGGGGGTGGTACGAGCAGTACGTC. Translation gives CASSQATPERTRGWYEQYV.

V gene TRBV5-1 combines with J gene TRBJ1-5; D is possibly TRBD1 (6 bases). The germline gives CDR1 SGHRS, CDR2 YFSETQ. CDR3 length equals 17 residues. The V end lost 5 bases, the J end lost 5 bases, and 23 bases lay between the germline ends. Written as DNA, the CDR3 is TGCGCCAGCAGTCGGAAAAATCAGGGGTCCCGTGATCAGCCCCAGCATTTT. This translates into CASSRKNQGSRDQPQHF.

This clone was counted a few times. The rearrangement uses TRBV18 and TRBJ1-4; tentative D call: TRBD1 (5 bases). The CDR3 spans 15 residues. V dropped 9 bases and J dropped 4 bases, with 18 bases sitting between them. The germline V gene encodes CDR1 KGHSH and CDR2 LQKENI. The CDR3 DNA reads as TGTGCCAGTTCCCCCGCAGACAGACTTAATGAAAAACTGTTTTTT. This sequence encodes CASSPADRLNEKLFF.

The rearrangement links TRBV14 to TRBJ2-6; D remains ambiguous. CDR3 length equals 16 residues. Deletions cut 1 base from V and 0 bases from J, with 7 bases between. Per the germline V gene, CDR1 is SGHDN and CDR2 is FVKESK. CDR3 sequence (DNA): TGTGCCAGCAGCCAAGTACAGCCCTCTGGGGCCAACGTCCTGACTTTC. Its translation is CASSQVQPSGANVLTF.

The table lists this clone with a few counts. The chain couples TRBV30 to TRBJ2-3; unclear D gene. This CDR3 region has 12 residues. Deletions cut 2 bases from V and 8 bases from J, with 11 bases between. Germline V gene lookup returns CDR1 GTSNPN and CDR2 SVGIG (reference sequence). The CDR3 sequence is CAWSPLSSTQYF. The CDR3 DNA reads as TGTGCCTGGAGTCCCCTTTCTTCTACGCAGTATTTT.

This clone was seen just once. This sequence joins TRBV30 and TRBJ2-7, with D perhaps TRBD2 (6 bases). This CDR3 region has 14 residues. Germline V gene sequence: CDR1 GTSNPN, CDR2 SVGIG (reference sequence). V was pared by 8 bases and J by 2 bases, with 19 bases between. The DNA of the CDR3 is TGTGCCCTTAGTGGTGGGGACTCCACCTACGAGCAGTACGTC. Amino acids: CALSGGDSTYEQYV.

The chain is built from TRBV6-1 and TRBJ1-3; D uncertain. The germline gives CDR1 MNHNS, CDR2 SASEGT. V was trimmed by 3 bases and J by 0 bases, leaving 15 bases between them. The CDR3 totals 17 residues. DNA of the CDR3: TGTGCCAGCAGTGACCGTTCCAGCGGCAACTCTGGAAACACCATATATTTT. Translated, it gives CASSDRSSGNSGNTIYF.

The chain carries TRBV12-2 and TRBJ2-7; the table's D call of TRBD2 was not tested on the DNA. TRBV12-2 is annotated as a pseudogene. This CDR3 contains 13 residues. CDR3 sequence reads: CASRGSGVYEQYV. Here the CDR3 DNA reads TGTGCAAGTCGCGGTAGCGGGGTCTACGAGCAGTACGTC.

In its sample, this clone was seen once. This chain joins TRBV29-1 and TRBJ2-7, with 10 bases that match TRBD2. The CDR3 totals 17 residues. CDR1 SQVTM and CDR2 ANQGSEA come from the germline V gene. With V trimmed by 4 bases and J by 0 bases, 12 bases remained unmatched. The CDR3 region is CSVGSQRASGSSYEQYF. The CDR3 nucleotides are TGCAGCGTTGGGTCGCAGAGGGCTAGCGGGAGCTCCTACGAGCAGTACTTC.

The chain employs TRBV30 and TRBJ1-1, with D possibly matching TRBD1 (6 bases). The germline CDR1 and CDR2 sequences are GTSNPN and SVGIG (reference sequence). CDR3 size: 13 residues. Trimming cost V 4 bases and J 4 bases, with 13 bases left between them. The CDR3 nucleotides are TGTGCCTGGACCACGACAGGTAGCACTGAAGCTTTCTTT. Residues: CAWTTTGSTEAFF.

The gene calls are TRBV7-2 and TRBJ2-7; D remains unclear. The germline V and J ends were trimmed by 5 bases and 3 bases, with 11 bases remaining between them. The CDR3 runs to 13 residues. CDR1 is SGHTA, CDR2 FQGNSA, per germline. The CDR3 DNA is TGTGCCAGCAGCCCAAGTTCGGTCTACGAGCAGTACTTC. This translates into CASSPSSVYEQYF.